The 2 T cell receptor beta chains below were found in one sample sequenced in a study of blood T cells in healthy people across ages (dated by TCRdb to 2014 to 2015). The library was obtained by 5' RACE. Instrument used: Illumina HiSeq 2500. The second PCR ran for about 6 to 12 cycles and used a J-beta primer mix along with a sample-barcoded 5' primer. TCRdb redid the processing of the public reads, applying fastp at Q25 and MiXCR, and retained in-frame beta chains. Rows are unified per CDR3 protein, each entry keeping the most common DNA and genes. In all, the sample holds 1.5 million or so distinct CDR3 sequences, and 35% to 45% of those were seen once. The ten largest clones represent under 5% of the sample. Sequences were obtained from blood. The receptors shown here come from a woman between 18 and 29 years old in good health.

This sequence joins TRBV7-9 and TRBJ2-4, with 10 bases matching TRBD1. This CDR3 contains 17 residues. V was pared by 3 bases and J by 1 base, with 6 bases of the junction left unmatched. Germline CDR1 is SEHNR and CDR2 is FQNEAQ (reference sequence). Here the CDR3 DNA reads TGTGCCAGCAGCTTGGGTCCGGGACAGGGGGCCAAAAACATTCAGTACTTC. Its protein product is CASSLGPGQGAKNIQYF.

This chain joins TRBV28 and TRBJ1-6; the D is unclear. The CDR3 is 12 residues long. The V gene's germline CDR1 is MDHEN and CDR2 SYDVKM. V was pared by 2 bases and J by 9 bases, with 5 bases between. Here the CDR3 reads CASSLDRSPLHF. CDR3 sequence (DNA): TGTGCCAGCAGTTTAGATCGTTCACCCCTCCACTTT.